The 16 T cell receptor beta chains presented below share a single source sample, sequenced in a study of cytomegalovirus exposure and HLA in healthy donors. The repertoire was sequenced with immunoSEQ multiplex PCR; TCRdb's copy has only in-frame clones and lacks some. The data contain roughly 150,000 clones, less than 90% of them singletons. Sequenced sample: PBMCs. These receptors were collected from a young man in good health and CMV-seropositive.

The J gene is TRBJ2-3, the V gene TRBV2, with D perhaps TRBD1 (5 bases). Germline CDR1 reads SNHLY; CDR2 reads FYNNEI. This CDR3 has 15 residues. Trimming stripped 6 bases from V and 6 bases from J, with 19 bases between. Written as DNA, the CDR3 is TGTGCCAGCAGCCGACAGTCAGTGGCAGCGGATACGCAGTATTTT. It yields the protein CASSRQSVAADTQYF. The full variable domain, rest sourced from reference TRBV2 and TRBJ2-3, is EPEVTQTPSHQVTQMGQEVILRCVPISNHLYFYWYRQILGQKVEFLVSFYNNEISEKSEIFDDQFSVERPDGSNFTLKIRSTKLEDSAMYFCASSRQSVAADTQYFGPGTRLTVL.

The rearrangement uses TRBV19 and TRBJ1-1; D gene ambiguous. This CDR3 spans 14 amino acids. V was pared by 1 base and J by 1 base, with 7 bases between. Germline V lookup: CDR1 LNHDA, CDR2 SQIVND (reference sequence). The CDR3 loop is CASSIVDKNTEAFF. CDR3 in DNA: TGTGCCAGTAGTATAGTAGACAAGAACACTGAAGCTTTCTTT.

The chain employs TRBV9 and TRBJ2-3; D is perhaps TRBD2 (7 bases). The CDR3 is 20 amino acids. Trimming removed 4 bases at V and 0 bases at J, with 27 bases between. CDR1 and CDR2 from the germline V gene are SGDLS and YYNGEE. CDR3 region: CASSPQGGGSTYFSTDTQYF. The CDR3 coding sequence is TGTGCCAGCAGCCCACAAGGGGGAGGGTCGACTTATTTTAGCACAGATACGCAGTATTTT. Complete variable domain (other parts from reference TRBV9 and TRBJ2-3): DSGVTQTPKHLITATGQRVTLRCSPRSGDLSVYWYQQSLDQGLQFLIQYYNGEERAKGNILERFSAQQFPDLHSELNLSSLELGDSALYFCASSPQGGGSTYFSTDTQYFGPGTRLTVL.

As for this clone: The junction departs from germline at one end; a sequencing error may be responsible. The chain carries TRBV7-7 and TRBJ2-7, with 10 bases aligning to TRBD2. Germline CDR1 and CDR2: SSHAT and FNYEAQ (reference sequence). This CDR3 spans 15 amino acids. The CDR3 bases are TGTGCTAGCAGCGCCTTAGCGGGAGGTACGGGGGAGCAGTACTTC. Translated, it gives CASSALAGGTGEQYF.

This chain links TRBV6-6 with TRBJ1-5; 10 bases are shared with TRBD1. The junction had 6 bases not matched to a gene; V was cut back by 6 bases and J by 4 bases. Germline CDR1 reads MNHNY; CDR2 reads SVGAGI (reference sequence). This CDR3 is 15 amino acids long. CDR3 sequence reads: CASRMGQGINQPQHF. CDR3 nucleotide sequence: TGTGCCAGCAGGATGGGACAGGGGATAAATCAGCCCCAGCATTTT.

The chain carries TRBV15 and TRBJ2-5, with D possibly being TRBD2 (6 bases). V lost 0 bases, J lost 4 bases, and 12 bases lay in between. Per germline, CDR1 LNHNV and CDR2 YYDKDF (reference sequence). This CDR3 has 15 residues. CDR3 loop: CATSRDLARRETQYF. The CDR3 coding sequence is TGTGCCACCAGCAGAGACCTAGCGCGGAGAGAGACCCAGTACTTC.

This rearrangement joins TRBV7-6 to TRBJ2-7, with 9 bases that match TRBD2. The CDR3 spans 19 residues. Germline loops: CDR1 SGHVS, CDR2 FNYEAQ. J lost 5 bases, V lost 0 bases, and 17 bases had no gene match. The CDR3 is CASSLAGGGEASGTHEQYF. CDR3 nucleotides: TGTGCCAGCAGCTTAGCTGGAGGGGGCGAGGCTAGCGGGACCCACGAGCAGTACTTC.

The rearrangement uses TRBV9 and TRBJ2-5; TRBD2 aligns across 9 bases. The CDR3 runs 17 residues. CDR1 is SGDLS, CDR2 YYNGEE, per germline. Trimming cost V 0 bases and J 5 bases; bases outside gene matches: 11. CDR3 sequence reads: CASSVAIAGGPRETQYF. CDR3 bases: TGTGCCAGCAGCGTAGCTATCGCGGGAGGGCCGAGGGAGACCCAGTACTTC.

CDR3 residues: CASSLVWASPLQEQFF. The CDR3 DNA follows: TGTGCCAGCAGCTTGGTTTGGGCTAGCCCACTTCAAGAGCAGTTCTTC. This chain links TRBV11-2 with TRBJ2-1; the D gene is possibly TRBD2 (5 bases). V lost 3 bases, J lost 10 bases, and 22 bases lay in between. The CDR3 extends over 16 amino acids. CDR1 is SGHAT and CDR2 is FQNNGV in the germline V gene.

This rearrangement joins TRBV5-1 to TRBJ1-1; TRBD1 is a possible D gene (6 bases). The V and J ends lost 3 bases and 4 bases respectively, with 10 bases between them. Germline CDR1 reads SGHRS; CDR2 reads YFSETQ. CDR3 size: 13 residues. The CDR3: CASSSQGSTEAFF. In nucleotides, the CDR3 is TGCGCCAGCAGCTCGCAGGGGAGCACTGAAGCTTTCTTT.

This CDR3 is CASSLADHSNQPQHF. The CDR3 DNA reads TGTGCCAGCAGCTTGGCGGATCATAGCAATCAGCCCCAGCATTTT. This chain uses TRBV7-9 with TRBJ1-5; D not certain. The V and J ends lost 3 bases and 0 bases respectively, with 9 bases between them. The CDR3 has 15 amino acids. CDR1 is SEHNR and CDR2 is FQNEAQ in the germline V gene (reference sequence).

This clone was observed a single time. The V call is TRBV2, the J call TRBJ2-7; TRBD1 agrees at 7 bases. J was trimmed by 3 bases and V by 3 bases; bases with no gene match: 5. Germline lookup yields CDR1 SNHLY and CDR2 FYNNEI. The CDR3 covers 14 residues. The CDR3 bases are TGTGCCAGCAGTGACTTACAGGGGTACTACGAGCAGTACTTC. This sequence encodes CASSDLQGYYEQYF.

The J gene is TRBJ2-2, the V gene TRBV2; 8 positions agree with TRBD1. V was pared by 6 bases and J by 4 bases, with 4 bases of the junction left unmatched. Germline V gene sequence: CDR1 SNHLY, CDR2 FYNNEI. This CDR3 comprises 14 residues. The CDR3 nucleotides read TGTGCCAGCAGGGACAGGGTCCTCACCGGGGAGCTGTTTTTT. Translating it yields CASRDRVLTGELFF.

The rearrangement uses TRBV18 and TRBJ1-1; TRBD1 aligns across 7 bases. The CDR3 runs to 15 residues. The ends lost 4 bases at V and 4 bases at J; junction bases unmatched: 9. Germline CDR1 is KGHSH and CDR2 is LQKENI. CDR3 in amino acids: CASSLFDRDGTEAFF. CDR3 in DNA: TGTGCCAGCTCACTCTTCGACAGGGACGGCACTGAAGCTTTCTTT.

This clone was recorded once. The chain links TRBV19 to TRBJ1-5; 8 bases agree with TRBD1. Germline CDR1 LNHDA, CDR2 SQIVND (reference sequence). The CDR3 spans 16 residues. The trim removed 3 bases at V and 2 bases at J, leaving 6 bases unmatched. The CDR3 protein is CASSIQQGVGNQPQHF. The CDR3 nucleotides are TGTGCCAGTAGTATCCAACAGGGGGTCGGCAATCAGCCCCAGCATTTT.

In this sample, this clone turned up a few times. V is TRBV7-2 and J is TRBJ1-5; D gene ambiguous. Germline V gene sequence: CDR1 SGHTA, CDR2 FQGNSA. This CDR3 comprises 12 residues. V was shortened by 4 bases and J by 3 bases, with 4 bases between the two germline ends. The CDR3 nucleotides are TGTGCCAGCAGCTCCTACAATCAGCCCCAGCATTTT. Translating it yields CASSSYNQPQHF.